This TCR beta chain was retrieved from a study of beta chain features in type 1 diabetes. Study-level results: Across all four CD4+ subsets, people with type 1 diabetes showed modestly shorter TCRB CDR3s.

Expressed TCRB transcripts got sequenced, as all isolated RNA was reverse transcribed. Sequencing used immunoSEQ multiplex PCR; TCRdb keeps in-frame clones, though not all of them. The repertoire includes 300,000 to 400,000 clones, 8.5% to 10% of them detected once, and about 0.63% sits in the top ten. Trimming stripped 0 bases from V and 7 bases from J, with 8 bases between. This CDR3 is 13 amino acids long. Germline CDR1 SGHAT, CDR2 FQNNGV. Each sorted fraction was over 95% pure. In its sample, this clone was seen many times. Antigen specificity is unknown. The rearrangement uses TRBV11-2 and TRBJ2-3; D unclear. Sequenced sample: central memory CD4+ T cells from blood. This TCR came from a man in his thirties or forties with type 1 diabetes. The CDR3 loop reads CASSLDPTNTQYF. Written as DNA, the CDR3 is TGTGCCAGCAGCTTAGACCCCACTAATACGCAGTATTTT.